A selection of T cell receptor beta chains follows, all from one sample in a study of regulatory T cells in long-lasting Graves disease. TCRdb independently ran MiXCR on the multiplex PCR reads; one entry per CDR3 protein. The table shows 650,000 to 700,000 distinct CDR3 sequences, with 30% occurring only once. Sequences were derived from peripheral blood mononuclear cells (PBMCs), sampled when the disease was refractory, from a patient treated with antithyroid drugs. These receptors were collected from a female donor with Graves disease. The CDR3 runs from the conserved cysteine through the conserved F or W. A D gene is named only where the DNA matches it firmly. A clone size is listed for some rows: how often the clone was seen (once, few, many), or a class if it is expanded.

CATTDSLNTEAFF,TGTGCCACCACGGACAGCTTGAACACTGAAGCTTTCTTT,-,TRBV28,-,TRBJ1-1
CAWSAGRPGNTIYF,TGTGCCTGGAGTGCAGGGAGGCCTGGAAACACCATATATTTT,-,TRBV30,-,TRBJ1-3
CASSSGTSGNIQYF,TGTGCCAGCAGCTCCGGGACTTCGGGGAACATTCAGTACTTC,-,TRBV12-3/TRBV12-4,few,TRBJ2-4
CASSSLPGQGTDTQYF,TGTGCCAGCAGTTCACTCCCGGGACAGGGTACAGATACGCAGTATTTT,TRBD1,TRBV12-3/TRBV12-4,-,TRBJ2-3
CASSQSGDRVFVTEAFF,TGTGCCAGCAGCCAATCAGGGGACAGGGTTTTTGTCACTGAAGCTTTCTTT,TRBD1,TRBV25-1,-,TRBJ1-1
CASSSSGDYYEQYF,TGTGCCAGTAGTAGTAGCGGGGACTATTACGAGCAGTACTTC,TRBD2,TRBV19,-,TRBJ2-7
CASRDGTSGRSSYEQYF,TGTGCCAGCAGGGATGGGACTAGCGGGAGGTCCTCCTACGAGCAGTACTTC,TRBD2,TRBV6-1,-,TRBJ2-7
CASNSRDRGSYGYTF,TGTGCCAGCAATTCCCGGGACAGGGGGTCGTATGGCTACACCTTC,TRBD1,TRBV6-1,many,TRBJ1-2
CASSSPFAGQLSAFF,TGTGCCAGCAGCTCGCCCTTCGCGGGACAGTTGAGTGCTTTCTTT,TRBD1,TRBV11-2,many,TRBJ1-1
CASSPPGGAREKLFF,TGTGCCAGCTCACCACCGGGAGGGGCGCGGGAAAAACTGTTTTTT,-,TRBV18,-,TRBJ1-4
CSARSGAGDQPQHF,TGCAGTGCTAGATCAGGGGCGGGTGATCAGCCCCAGCATTTT,-,TRBV20-1,many,TRBJ1-5
CATSRARPNTEAFF,TGTGCCACCAGCAGAGCCCGGCCGAACACTGAAGCTTTCTTT,-,TRBV15,-,TRBJ1-1
CASSYVGEAQYF,TGTGCCAGCAGCTACGTAGGGGAGGCCCAGTACTTC,-,TRBV6-1,few,TRBJ2-5
CAWTGSYGYTF,TGTGCCTGGACCGGTTCCTATGGCTACACCTTC,-,TRBV30,few,TRBJ1-2
CASSPRDRYTEAFF,TGTGCCAGCAGCCCCCGGGACCGCTACACTGAAGCTTTCTTT,-,TRBV7-9,few,TRBJ1-1
CASSLMGTGGTGELFF,TGTGCCAGCAGTTTAATGGGGACAGGGGGCACCGGGGAGCTGTTTTTT,TRBD1,TRBV27,-,TRBJ2-2
CASSRTGQNTEAFF,TGTGCCAGCAGCAGGACAGGGCAGAACACTGAAGCTTTCTTT,TRBD1,TRBV12-3/TRBV12-4,many,TRBJ1-1
CASSLLGQPYGYTF,TGTGCCAGCAGTTTACTGGGACAGCCTTATGGCTACACCTTC,TRBD1,TRBV28,-,TRBJ1-2
CASSLDLIYNEQFF,TGTGCCAGCAGTTTGGACTTAATCTACAATGAGCAGTTCTTC,-,TRBV12-3/TRBV12-4,few,TRBJ2-1
CASSLRLAGGKYF,TGTGCCAGCAGTCTACGACTAGCGGGTGGGAAATACTTC,TRBD2,TRBV6-1,-,TRBJ2-7
CASSLSEYGEKLFF,TGTGCCAGCAGCTTAAGTGAATATGGGGAAAAACTGTTTTTT,-,TRBV7-9,-,TRBJ1-4
CASSRRGGFGYGYTF,TGTGCCAGCAGCCGAAGGGGGGGGTTTGGCTATGGCTACACCTTC,-,TRBV11-2,-,TRBJ1-2
CASIHRGGEYSNQPQHF,TGTGCCAGCATACACCGGGGCGGGGAGTATAGCAATCAGCCCCAGCATTTT,-,TRBV28,many,TRBJ1-5
CAWSQGVDQPQHF,TGTGCCTGGAGTCAGGGGGTGGATCAGCCCCAGCATTTT,TRBD1,TRBV30,few,TRBJ1-5
CASSVGGYEQYF,TGTGCCAGCAGTGTCGGGGGATACGAGCAGTACTTC,-,TRBV2,many,TRBJ2-7
CASSQTGVYGYTF,TGTGCCAGCAGCCAGACAGGGGTTTATGGCTACACCTTC,TRBD1,TRBV12-3/TRBV12-4,many,TRBJ1-2
CASSYSYGAGNEPQHF,TGTGCCAGCAGTTACTCGTACGGCGCGGGTAACGAGCCCCAGCATTTT,-,TRBV6-2/TRBV6-3,few,TRBJ1-5
CASSHTGGGGEKLFF,TGTGCCAGCAGCCACACAGGGGGCGGCGGTGAAAAACTGTTTTTT,TRBD1,TRBV3-1,-,TRBJ1-4
CSVVGGTRGTEAFF,TGCAGCGTTGTGGGGGGGACTCGGGGGACTGAAGCTTTCTTT,-,TRBV29-1,-,TRBJ1-1
CSASDRVSEAFF,TGCAGTGCTTCGGACAGGGTCTCTGAAGCTTTCTTT,TRBD1,TRBV20-1,-,TRBJ1-1
CASSPGGNSNQPQHF,TGTGCCAGCAGCCCGGGGGGTAATAGCAATCAGCCCCAGCATTTT,-,TRBV9,-,TRBJ1-5
CASSAGDRAKFSNQPQHF,TGTGCCAGCAGTGCTGGGGACAGGGCGAAGTTTAGCAATCAGCCCCAGCATTTT,TRBD1,TRBV28,-,TRBJ1-5
CASSWTAVNQPQHF,TGTGCCAGCAGCTGGACAGCAGTCAATCAGCCCCAGCATTTT,-,TRBV7-2,-,TRBJ1-5
CASSRQTVSSVYGYTF,TGTGCCAGCAGTCGTCAGACAGTCTCTAGTGTCTATGGCTACACCTTC,-,TRBV2,many,TRBJ1-2